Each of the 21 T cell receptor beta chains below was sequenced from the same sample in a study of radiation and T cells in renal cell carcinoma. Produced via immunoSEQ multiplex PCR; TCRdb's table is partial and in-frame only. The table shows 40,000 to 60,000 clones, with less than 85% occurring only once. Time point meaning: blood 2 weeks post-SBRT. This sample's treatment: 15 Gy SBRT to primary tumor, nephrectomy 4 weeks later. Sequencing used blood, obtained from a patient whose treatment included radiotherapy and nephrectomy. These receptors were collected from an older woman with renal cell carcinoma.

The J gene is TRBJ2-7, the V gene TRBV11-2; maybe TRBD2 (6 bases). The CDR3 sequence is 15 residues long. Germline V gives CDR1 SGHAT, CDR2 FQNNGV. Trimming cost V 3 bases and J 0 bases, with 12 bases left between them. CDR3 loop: CASSFSSASSYEQYF. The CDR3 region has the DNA TGTGCCAGCAGCTTCTCTAGCGCGAGCTCCTACGAGCAGTACTTC.

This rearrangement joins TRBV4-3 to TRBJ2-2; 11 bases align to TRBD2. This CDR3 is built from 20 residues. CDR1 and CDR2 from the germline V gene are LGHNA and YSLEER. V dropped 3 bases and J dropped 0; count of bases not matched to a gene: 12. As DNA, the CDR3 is TGCGCCAGCAGCCACGAGCCGGGACTAGCGGTACTGACGAACACCGGGGAGCTGTTTTTT. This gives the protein CASSHEPGLAVLTNTGELFF.

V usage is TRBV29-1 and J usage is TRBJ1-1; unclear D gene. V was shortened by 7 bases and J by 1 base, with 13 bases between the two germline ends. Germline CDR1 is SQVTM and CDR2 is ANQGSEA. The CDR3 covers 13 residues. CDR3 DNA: TGCAGCGCCCTAGTGGACGGGAACACTGAAGCTTTCTTT. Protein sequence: CSALVDGNTEAFF.

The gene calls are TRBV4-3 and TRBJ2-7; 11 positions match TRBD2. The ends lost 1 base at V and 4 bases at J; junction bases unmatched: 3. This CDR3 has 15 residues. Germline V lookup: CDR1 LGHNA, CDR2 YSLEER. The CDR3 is CASSQGLAGSYEQYF. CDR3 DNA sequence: TGCGCCAGCAGCCAAGGACTAGCGGGATCATACGAGCAGTACTTC.

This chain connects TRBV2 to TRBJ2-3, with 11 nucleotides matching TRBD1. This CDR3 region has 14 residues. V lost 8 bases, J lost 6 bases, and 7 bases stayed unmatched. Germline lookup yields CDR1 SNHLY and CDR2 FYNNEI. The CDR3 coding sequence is TGTGCCAGCCGCCGGGACAGGGGGATTGATACGCAGTATTTT. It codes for CASRRDRGIDTQYF.

The CDR3 DNA sequence: TGTGCCAGTAGTAACCGGGAGTCCCGGACCGGGGAGCTGTTTTTT. Amino acid sequence: CASSNRESRTGELFF. The V and J genes are TRBV19 and TRBJ2-2, with D perhaps TRBD2 (6 bases). The CDR3 sequence is 15 residues long. V shed 4 bases and J shed 5 bases, with 14 bases lying between them. Germline V lookup: CDR1 LNHDA, CDR2 SQIVND (reference sequence).

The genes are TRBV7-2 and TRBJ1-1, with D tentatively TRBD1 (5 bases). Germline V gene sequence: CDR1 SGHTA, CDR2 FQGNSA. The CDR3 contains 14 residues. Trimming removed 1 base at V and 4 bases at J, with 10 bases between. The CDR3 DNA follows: TGTGCCAGCAGCTTAGAGGAGGGGAGCACTGAAGCTTTCTTT. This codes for CASSLEEGSTEAFF.

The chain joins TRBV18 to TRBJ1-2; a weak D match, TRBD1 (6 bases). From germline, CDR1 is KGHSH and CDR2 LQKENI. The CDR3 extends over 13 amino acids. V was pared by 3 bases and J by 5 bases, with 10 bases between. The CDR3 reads CASSPLDSYGYTF. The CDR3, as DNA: TGTGCCAGCTCACCGCTGGACAGTTATGGCTACACCTTC.

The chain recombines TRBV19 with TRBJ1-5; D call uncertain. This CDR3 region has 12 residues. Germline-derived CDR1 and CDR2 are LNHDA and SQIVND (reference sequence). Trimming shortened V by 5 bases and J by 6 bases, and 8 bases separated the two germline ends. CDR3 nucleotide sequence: TGTGCCAGTAGTTTAGGTACTCAGCCCCAGCATTTT. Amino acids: CASSLGTQPQHF.

The CDR3 sequence: CASSQPLAGVKYEQFF. In nucleotides, the CDR3 is TGCGCCAGCAGCCAACCCTTAGCGGGAGTGAAGTATGAGCAGTTCTTC. The V and J genes are TRBV4-1 and TRBJ2-1; 9 nucleotides match TRBD2. CDR3 size: 16 residues. The germline V gene has CDR1 MGHRA and CDR2 YSYEKL. V was clipped by 2 bases and J by 8 bases; unmatched bases: 10.

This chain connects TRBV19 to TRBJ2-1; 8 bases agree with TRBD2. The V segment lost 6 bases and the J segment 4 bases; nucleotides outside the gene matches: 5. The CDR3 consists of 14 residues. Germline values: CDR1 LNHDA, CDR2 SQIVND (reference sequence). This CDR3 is CASSLTSEYNEQFF. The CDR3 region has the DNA TGTGCCAGTAGCCTGACTAGCGAGTACAATGAGCAGTTCTTC.

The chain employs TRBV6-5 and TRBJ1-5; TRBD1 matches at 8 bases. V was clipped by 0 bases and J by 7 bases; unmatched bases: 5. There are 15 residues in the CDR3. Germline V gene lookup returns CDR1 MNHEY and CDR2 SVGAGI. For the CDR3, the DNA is TGTGCCAGCAGTTACTCTCGGACAGGGAAACAGCCCCAGCATTTT. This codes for CASSYSRTGKQPQHF.

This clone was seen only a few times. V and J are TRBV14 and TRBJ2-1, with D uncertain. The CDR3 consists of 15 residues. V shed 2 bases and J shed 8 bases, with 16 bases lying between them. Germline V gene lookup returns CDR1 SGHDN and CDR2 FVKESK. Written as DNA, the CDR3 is TGTGCCAGCAGCCAAATACAGAGATCCCCTCATGAGCAGTTCTTC. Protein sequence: CASSQIQRSPHEQFF.

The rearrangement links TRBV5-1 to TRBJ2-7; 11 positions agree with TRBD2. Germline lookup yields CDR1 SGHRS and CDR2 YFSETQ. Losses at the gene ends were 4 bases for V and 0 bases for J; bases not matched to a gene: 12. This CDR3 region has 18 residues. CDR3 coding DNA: TGCGCCAGCAGCCCGCGAGGACTAGCGGGTCTCCCCTCCTACGAGCAGTACTTC. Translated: CASSPRGLAGLPSYEQYF.

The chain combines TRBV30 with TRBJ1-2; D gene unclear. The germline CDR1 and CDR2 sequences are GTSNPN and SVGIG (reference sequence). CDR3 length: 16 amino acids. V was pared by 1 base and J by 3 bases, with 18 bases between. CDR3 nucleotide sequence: TGTGCCTGGAGTGGTAACGCCCGAACAGCATACTATGGCTACACCTTC. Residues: CAWSGNARTAYYGYTF.

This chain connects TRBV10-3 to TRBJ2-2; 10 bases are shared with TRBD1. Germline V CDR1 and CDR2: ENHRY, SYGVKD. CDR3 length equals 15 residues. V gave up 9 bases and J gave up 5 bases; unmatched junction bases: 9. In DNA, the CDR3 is TGTGCCATACAACCGGGACAGGGGTCGACCGGGGAGCTGTTTTTT. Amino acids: CAIQPGQGSTGELFF.

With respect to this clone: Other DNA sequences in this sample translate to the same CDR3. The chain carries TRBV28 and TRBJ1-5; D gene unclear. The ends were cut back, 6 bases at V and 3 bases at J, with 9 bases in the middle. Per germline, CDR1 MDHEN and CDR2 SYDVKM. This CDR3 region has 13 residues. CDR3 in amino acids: CASRGSSNQPQHF. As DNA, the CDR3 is TGTGCCAGCAGGGGGAGCTCCAATCAGCCCCAGCATTTT.

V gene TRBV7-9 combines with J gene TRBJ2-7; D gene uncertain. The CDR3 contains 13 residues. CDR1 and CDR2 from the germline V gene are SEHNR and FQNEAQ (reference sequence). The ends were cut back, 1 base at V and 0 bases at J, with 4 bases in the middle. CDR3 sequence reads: CASSLGNSYEQYF. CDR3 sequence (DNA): TGTGCCAGCAGCTTAGGCAACTCCTACGAGCAGTACTTC.

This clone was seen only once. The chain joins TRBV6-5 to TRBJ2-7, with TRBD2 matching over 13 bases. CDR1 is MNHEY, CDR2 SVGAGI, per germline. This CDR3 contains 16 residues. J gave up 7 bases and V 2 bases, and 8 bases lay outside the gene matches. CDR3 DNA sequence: TGTGCCAGCAGTTACGTAGGGACTAGCGGGGCGCGTGAGCAGTACTTC. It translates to CASSYVGTSGAREQYF.

The CDR3 spells CASSFGETDTQYF. For the CDR3, the DNA is TGCGCCAGCAGTTTTGGGGAGACGGATACGCAGTATTTT. V usage is TRBV5-1 and J usage is TRBJ2-3; the D gene is possibly TRBD2 (5 bases). The CDR3 spans 13 residues. Germline-derived CDR1 and CDR2 are SGHRS and YFSETQ. V lost 5 bases and J 6 bases, leaving 13 bases between the germline ends.

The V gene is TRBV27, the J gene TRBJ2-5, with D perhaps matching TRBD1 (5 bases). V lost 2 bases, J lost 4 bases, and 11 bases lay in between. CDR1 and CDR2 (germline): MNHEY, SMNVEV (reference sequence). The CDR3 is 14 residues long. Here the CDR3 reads CASSLGAWAETQYF. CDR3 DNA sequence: TGTGCCAGCAGTTTAGGGGCCTGGGCAGAGACCCAGTACTTC.